The source of this T cell receptor beta chain is a study of blood T cell repertoires in COVID-19. Study as a whole: Collection of acute and convalescent COVID-19 samples took place in the United States, Italy and Spain. T cells, B-cell-depleted T cells, or PBMCs provided the cDNA or gDNA that served as material.

Study processing details: How many nucleated cells were present was estimated from reference gene primer amplification. Method: immunoSEQ multiplex PCR; TCRdb's copy keeps in-frame clones and lacks some. That table supplies the V and J calls and clone size; D and trimming were determined from the DNA. The sample includes more than 70,000 clones, 70% to 90% of them seen just once. The J segment lost 2 bases and the V segment lost 0 bases, leaving 11 bases of the junction unmatched. Germline V gene lookup returns CDR1 SGDLS and CDR2 YYNGEE. The CDR3 contains 18 residues. The TCR sequence derives from a man aged 45-65 years with acute or convalescent COVID-19. The chain joins TRBV9 to TRBJ2-5, with 9 nucleotides matching TRBD2. The sequencing input was peripheral blood. CDR3 sequence (DNA): TGTGCCAGCAGCGTAGGTTCGGGTAGCGGGGGACCACAAGAGACCCAGTACTTC. Translation gives CASSVGSGSGGPQETQYF.